Listed below are T cell receptor beta chains from one sample, sequenced in a study of blood T cell repertoires in COVID-19. Measured with immunoSEQ multiplex PCR; TCRdb has only the in-frame clones, and not every one. Of 100,000 to 150,000 clones listed, about four fifths are singletons. Sequenced: peripheral blood. The receptors originated from a man aged 55 to 70 with acute or convalescent COVID-19. CDR3s include the opening cysteine and the closing phenylalanine or tryptophan. Fields, in order: J gene, V gene, CDR3 protein.

j_call: TRBJ1-4; v_call: TRBV5-1; cdr3_aa: CASSLGGGITNEKLFF
j_call: TRBJ2-7; v_call: TRBV2; cdr3_aa: CASSPRDRVGGEQYF
j_call: TRBJ1-1; v_call: TRBV27; cdr3_aa: CASSYKTGGTEAFF
j_call: TRBJ1-2; v_call: TRBV11-2; cdr3_aa: CASSLSTGAYGYTF
j_call: TRBJ1-3; v_call: TRBV20-1; cdr3_aa: CSASSGASGNTIYF
j_call: TRBJ2-7; v_call: TRBV28; cdr3_aa: CASTSPGGTYEQYF
j_call: TRBJ1-2; v_call: TRBV20-1; cdr3_aa: CSASRTGSYNYGYTF
j_call: TRBJ2-7; v_call: TRBV28; cdr3_aa: CASSEPIAGSPYEQYF
j_call: TRBJ2-7; v_call: TRBV7-6; cdr3_aa: CASSLEGARQVTYEQYF
j_call: TRBJ2-7; v_call: TRBV9; cdr3_aa: CASSAAGTSSYEQYF
j_call: TRBJ2-7; v_call: TRBV21-1; cdr3_aa: CASSKALTGGFRGEQYF
j_call: TRBJ2-7; v_call: TRBV28; cdr3_aa: CATSGQGLSQQYF
j_call: TRBJ1-2; v_call: TRBV18; cdr3_aa: CASSHGGGRGKGGYTF
j_call: TRBJ1-1; v_call: TRBV5-1; cdr3_aa: CASRANTEAFF
j_call: TRBJ2-5; v_call: TRBV6-5; cdr3_aa: CASSWTSGRGGETQYF
j_call: TRBJ2-2; v_call: TRBV2; cdr3_aa: CASTYIPGGELFF
j_call: TRBJ2-1; v_call: TRBV5-1; cdr3_aa: CASYLQAGEQFF
j_call: TRBJ2-3; v_call: TRBV11-3; cdr3_aa: CASSLYGRDDTQYF
j_call: TRBJ1-1; v_call: TRBV7-2; cdr3_aa: CASSLVHDRGRAEAFF
j_call: TRBJ2-7; v_call: TRBV19; cdr3_aa: CASSRKPRTLSSYEQYF
j_call: TRBJ1-2; v_call: TRBV9; cdr3_aa: CASSAQPDRGYGYTF
j_call: TRBJ1-2; v_call: TRBV7-2; cdr3_aa: CASSGGLNYGYTF
j_call: TRBJ1-1; v_call: TRBV5-1; cdr3_aa: CASSLKGVNTEAFF
j_call: TRBJ2-3; v_call: TRBV5-6; cdr3_aa: CASSGRVSTDTQYF
j_call: TRBJ2-3; v_call: TRBV7-3; cdr3_aa: CASSRFRMDTQYF
j_call: TRBJ2-2; v_call: TRBV9; cdr3_aa: CASSLGTSGNTGELFF
j_call: TRBJ2-6; v_call: TRBV30; cdr3_aa: CAWGSRFSGANVLTF
j_call: TRBJ2-7; v_call: TRBV10-3; cdr3_aa: CAISESTWGGALSGSTYEQYF
j_call: TRBJ2-1; v_call: TRBV5-1; cdr3_aa: CASSLAPAGPYNEQFF
j_call: TRBJ1-5; v_call: TRBV5-3; cdr3_aa: CARSLGDQPQHF
j_call: TRBJ2-5; v_call: TRBV5-1; cdr3_aa: CASSFLGQSGETQYF
j_call: TRBJ1-6; v_call: TRBV7-3; cdr3_aa: CASSARGYNSPLHF
j_call: TRBJ1-5; v_call: TRBV18; cdr3_aa: CASSSTDNRLQPQHF
j_call: TRBJ1-3; v_call: TRBV4-1; cdr3_aa: CASSQVPAGRGNSGNTIYF
j_call: TRBJ1-3; v_call: TRBV5-8; cdr3_aa: CASSLGQGGRGNTIYF
j_call: TRBJ1-6; v_call: TRBV5-4; cdr3_aa: CASSLEAGANSPLHF
j_call: TRBJ2-3; v_call: TRBV11-2; cdr3_aa: CASSLGPSATDTQYF
j_call: TRBJ2-7; v_call: TRBV19; cdr3_aa: CASSSRGESYEQYF
j_call: TRBJ1-2; v_call: TRBV27; cdr3_aa: CASSSRGSRGYTF
j_call: TRBJ1-3; v_call: TRBV12-5; cdr3_aa: CASGLVSRWDSSGNTIYF
j_call: TRBJ2-4; v_call: TRBV4-2; cdr3_aa: CASSPEGTVAKNIQYF
j_call: TRBJ1-5; v_call: TRBV19; cdr3_aa: CASSIGGRSGGPQHF
j_call: TRBJ2-7; v_call: TRBV5-4; cdr3_aa: CASSPAGGKRSYEQYF
j_call: TRBJ1-2; v_call: TRBV5-6; cdr3_aa: CASSPGTGAMGDGYTF
j_call: TRBJ2-4; v_call: TRBV29-1; cdr3_aa: CSVERTGGGGNIQYF
j_call: TRBJ2-7; v_call: TRBV4-2; cdr3_aa: CASSQSSGNPYEQYF
j_call: TRBJ1-2; v_call: TRBV6-1; cdr3_aa: CASSEAAGNYGYTF
j_call: TRBJ2-1; v_call: TRBV7-3; cdr3_aa: CASSDLTSGAYNEQFF
j_call: TRBJ1-1; v_call: TRBV5-1; cdr3_aa: CASTLTGQGMNTEAFF
j_call: TRBJ1-2; v_call: TRBV19; cdr3_aa: CASTPGGYGYTF
j_call: TRBJ2-1; v_call: TRBV28; cdr3_aa: CASSLRDTARGLSYNEQFF
j_call: TRBJ2-7; v_call: TRBV7-9; cdr3_aa: CASSFLGGRSSYEQYF
j_call: TRBJ1-1; v_call: TRBV28; cdr3_aa: CASRDSYTEAFF
j_call: TRBJ2-1; v_call: TRBV27; cdr3_aa: CASNPVSRVGNEQFF
j_call: TRBJ2-1; v_call: TRBV7-8; cdr3_aa: CASSSASGRAIEQFF
j_call: TRBJ2-1; v_call: TRBV12-2; cdr3_aa: CATPAGGRSYNEQFF
j_call: TRBJ1-2; v_call: TRBV12-3/TRBV12-4; cdr3_aa: CASSLISNYGYTF
j_call: TRBJ1-2; v_call: TRBV10-3; cdr3_aa: CATERGGTTNYGYTF
j_call: TRBJ2-5; v_call: TRBV25-1; cdr3_aa: CASSESSGGPLAETQYF